The 31 T cell receptor beta chains below come from one sample, sequenced in a study of cytomegalovirus exposure and HLA in healthy donors. Primers included in the PCR were 60 Vbeta and 13 Jbeta primers. Profiled with immunoSEQ multiplex PCR; TCRdb holds only in-frame clones, not every one. The sample has roughly 230,000 clones, 80% to 90% seen once. The sequenced sample was PBMCs. These receptors originate from a girl aged 2 to 9 in good health and CMV-seronegative.

Here the CDR3 reads CSVDRGASHNEQFF. The CDR3 region has the DNA TGCAGCGTTGATCGGGGGGCTAGTCACAATGAGCAGTTCTTC. V usage is TRBV29-1 and J usage is TRBJ2-1, with a tentative D call TRBD2 (7 bases). V gave up 3 bases and J gave up 5 bases, with 14 bases separating them. The germline CDR1 and CDR2 sequences are SQVTM and ANQGSEA. The CDR3 length is 14 residues.

The gene calls are TRBV11-1 and TRBJ1-2, with D unresolved. The length of the CDR3 is 13 residues. CDR1 is SGHAT, CDR2 FQDESV, per germline (reference sequence). V was cut by 5 bases and J by 3 bases, with 10 bases left in between. Written as DNA, the CDR3 is TGTGCCAGCAGCATTAGCACGGACTATGGCTACACCTTC. Translated: CASSISTDYGYTF.

V and J are TRBV30 and TRBJ1-4; D remains ambiguous. In germline, CDR1 is GTSNPN, CDR2 SVGIG (reference sequence). Trimming took off 0 bases at V and 7 bases at J, with 9 bases between the two ends. CDR3 length: 13 amino acids. The CDR3 loop reads CAWSVGSAEKLFF. CDR3 nucleotides: TGTGCCTGGAGTGTCGGGTCGGCTGAAAAACTGTTTTTT.

This rearrangement joins TRBV5-4 to TRBJ2-7; 13 bases line up with TRBD2. The germline V gene encodes CDR1 SGHNT and CDR2 YYREEE (reference sequence). J lost 6 bases, V lost 0 bases, and 0 bases had no gene match. The CDR3 runs to 14 residues. In nucleotides, the CDR3 is TGTGCCAGCAGCTTGGGGACTAGCGGGAGCGAGCAGTACTTC. As protein: CASSLGTSGSEQYF.

V gene TRBV5-8 combines with J gene TRBJ2-3, with D tentatively TRBD1 (6 bases). This CDR3 has 15 amino acids. CDR1 and CDR2 from the germline V gene are SGHTS and YDEGEE. V was trimmed by 2 bases and J by 0 bases, leaving 10 bases between them. The CDR3 DNA reads TGTGCCAGCAGCTTTCCGACAGGTAGCACAGATACGCAGTATTTT. Translation gives CASSFPTGSTDTQYF.

The chain employs TRBV9 and TRBJ2-5, with a tentative D call TRBD1 (5 bases). V dropped 1 base and J dropped 0 bases, with 19 bases sitting between them. This CDR3 contains 18 residues. Germline V gene sequence: CDR1 SGDLS, CDR2 YYNGEE. In DNA, the CDR3 is TGTGCCAGCAGCGTACAGGGTGGTGTTTGGCGGAACCAAGAGACCCAGTACTTC. Translation gives CASSVQGGVWRNQETQYF.

This chain links TRBV23-1 with TRBJ1-5; 8 bases fit TRBD1. TRBV23-1 is an open reading frame whose function is uncertain. The CDR3 is 19 amino acids. With 0 bases clipped from V and 3 bases from J, the junction kept 13 bases outside the gene matches. This CDR3 reads CASSQSQSDRELVNQPQHF. CDR3 coding DNA: TGCGCCAGCAGTCAATCGCAGTCGGACAGGGAATTAGTCAATCAGCCCCAGCATTTT.

The chain combines TRBV6-6 with TRBJ1-2; a possible D gene is TRBD1 (5 bases). Germline CDR1 reads MNHNY; CDR2 reads SVGAGI (reference sequence). The CDR3 is 15 amino acids. Trimming shortened V by 8 bases and J by 4 bases, and 20 bases separated the two germline ends. The CDR3 DNA follows: TGTGCCAGCTCCAAGGGGACCCGGGGGAGCTATGGCTACACCTTC. This codes for CASSKGTRGSYGYTF.

The chain joins TRBV25-1 to TRBJ2-2; 8 bases agree with TRBD2. Trimming removed 6 bases from V and 7 bases from J; junction bases left unmatched: 16. The CDR3 sequence is 17 residues long. In germline, CDR1 is MGHDK, CDR2 SYGVNS. The DNA of the CDR3 is TGTGCCAGCAGAGGTACTAGCGGTCTGAAAGAGGGCGGGGAGCTGTTTTTT. As protein: CASRGTSGLKEGGELFF.

This clone was detected once. This chain uses TRBV19 with TRBJ2-5; TRBD2 matches at 13 bases. The DNA matches TRBJ2-7 better at its end, which makes the J call doubtful. The CDR3 has 15 amino acids. Germline CDR1 is LNHDA and CDR2 is SQIVND (reference sequence). For the CDR3, the DNA is TGTGCCAGTAGTCCCACTAGCGGGGGGGTCTACGAGCAGTACTTC. It encodes CASSPTSGGVYEQYF.

This clone was counted between two and nine times. V usage is TRBV19 and J usage is TRBJ2-7; TRBD1 is a possible D gene (5 bases). The CDR3 is made up of 13 amino acids. CDR1 and CDR2 (germline): LNHDA, SQIVND (reference sequence). V lost 9 bases and J 0 bases, leaving 12 bases between the germline ends. The CDR3 nucleotides read TGTGCCAGCACAGGCGGTTTCTCCTACGAGCAGTACTTC. It translates to CASTGGFSYEQYF.

The chain carries TRBV30 and TRBJ1-6; D is perhaps TRBD1 (5 bases). This CDR3 is 14 amino acids long. The germline V gene has CDR1 GTSNPN and CDR2 SVGIG (reference sequence). Between the trimmed V and J ends, which lost 4 bases and 5 bases, there was a span of 12 bases. The CDR3 region has the DNA TGTGCCTGGAAGAAGGGGATCCATAATTCACCCCTCCACTTT. Its translation: CAWKKGIHNSPLHF. The complete variable domain, with remaining parts taken from reference TRBV30 and TRBJ1-6, reads SQTIHQWPATLVQPVGSPLSLECTVEGTSNPNLYWYRQAAGRGLQLLFYSVGIGQISSEVPQNLSASRPQDRQFILSSKKLLLSDSGFYLCAWKKGIHNSPLHFGNGTRLTVT.

This clone was counted between two and nine times. The CDR3: CASSPPGLGSGGYNWKTQYF. The DNA of the CDR3 is TGTGCCAGCAGCCCACCAGGGTTGGGCAGCGGGGGATATAACTGGAAGACCCAGTACTTC. The V gene is TRBV7-8, the J gene TRBJ2-5; TRBD2 aligns across 8 bases. The CDR3 is made up of 20 amino acids. Per germline, CDR1 SGHVS and CDR2 FQNEAQ. Trimming cost V 5 bases and J 6 bases; bases outside gene matches: 26.

The CDR3 sequence: CASSPLSESYEQYF. CDR3 nucleotides: TGTGCCAGCTCACCCCTCAGCGAGTCCTACGAGCAGTACTTC. The V call is TRBV18, the J call TRBJ2-7; D uncertain. From germline, CDR1 is KGHSH and CDR2 LQKENI. The V end was cut by 3 bases, the J end by 1 base, with 10 bases between. The CDR3 loop spans 14 amino acids.

The V call is TRBV11-2, the J call TRBJ2-1, with 9 bases matching TRBD2. CDR1 and CDR2 (germline): SGHAT, FQNNGV. The CDR3 extends over 16 amino acids. The V segment lost 2 bases and the J segment 6 bases; nucleotides outside the gene matches: 8. CDR3 region: CASSLFVAGVSNEQFF. CDR3 nucleotide sequence: TGTGCCAGCAGCTTATTCGTAGCGGGAGTGAGCAATGAGCAGTTCTTC.

Of note for this clone: Other DNA sequences in the sample encode the same CDR3. V gene TRBV6-5 combines with J gene TRBJ1-1; TRBD1 matches at 7 bases. The CDR3 is made up of 15 amino acids. V gave up 0 bases and J gave up 2 bases; unmatched junction bases: 3. Germline CDR1 MNHEY, CDR2 SVGAGI. The CDR3 coding sequence is TGTGCCAGCAGTTACTCAAGGACAGGCAACACTGAAGCTTTCTTT. It yields the protein CASSYSRTGNTEAFF.

This clone has only one observation. The J gene is TRBJ2-1, the V gene TRBV6-6; 10 nucleotides line up with TRBD2. Germline V gene lookup returns CDR1 MNHNY and CDR2 SVGAGI (reference sequence). The CDR3 loop spans 15 amino acids. J was trimmed by 4 bases and V by 9 bases; bases with no gene match: 9. The CDR3, as DNA: TGTGCCAGTTCCCTCACTAGCGGGGCTTACAATGAGCAGTTCTTC. Its translation: CASSLTSGAYNEQFF.

This clone was detected a few times. The chain employs TRBV5-6 and TRBJ2-5, with TRBD2 identical over 8 bases. This CDR3 has 14 amino acids. CDR1 is SGHDT, CDR2 YYEEEE, per germline. DNA for the CDR3: TGTGCTTGGAGTTCGGGAGGGAGAAAAGAGACCCAGTACTTC. Protein sequence: CAWSSGGRKETQYF.

The genes are TRBV5-4 and TRBJ2-7, with 10 bases fitting TRBD1. CDR1 and CDR2 from the germline V gene are SGHNT and YYREEE (reference sequence). J gave up 6 bases and V 5 bases, and 8 bases lay outside the gene matches. CDR3 size: 14 residues. The CDR3 nucleotides read TGTGCCAGCAGTCAGACAGGGGGCGCGGGCGAGCAGTACTTC. Protein: CASSQTGGAGEQYF.

This clone is a singleton in its sample. The V call is TRBV6-6, the J call TRBJ1-5; a weak D match, TRBD1 (5 bases). Trimming shortened V by 0 bases and J by 7 bases, and 10 bases separated the two germline ends. Germline V gives CDR1 MNHNY, CDR2 SVGAGI (reference sequence). CDR3 length: 14 residues. The CDR3 loop reads CASSYSGEGQPQHF. The CDR3 region has the DNA TGTGCCAGCAGTTACTCAGGGGAGGGACAGCCCCAGCATTTT.

V usage is TRBV6-6 and J usage is TRBJ2-3, with D perhaps TRBD1 (8 bases). The germline V gene has CDR1 MNHNY and CDR2 SVGAGI (reference sequence). The length of the CDR3 is 15 residues. Between the trimmed V and J ends, which lost 4 bases and 0 bases, there was a span of 11 bases. DNA for the CDR3: TGTGCCAGCAGTTCACAGGGGGGGAGCACAGATACGCAGTATTTT. Its translation: CASSSQGGSTDTQYF.

This clone was counted once. V usage is TRBV2 and J usage is TRBJ2-7, with D maybe TRBD2 (6 bases). Trimming cost V 6 bases and J 3 bases, with 15 bases left between them. The CDR3 extends over 14 amino acids. Germline V lookup: CDR1 SNHLY, CDR2 FYNNEI. CDR3 residues: CASRAPGGYYEQYF. CDR3 nucleotides: TGTGCCAGCAGAGCCCCCGGGGGTTACTACGAGCAGTACTTC.

The chain recombines TRBV7-9 with TRBJ1-1, with unresolved D. Germline CDR1 SEHNR, CDR2 FQNEAQ (reference sequence). The CDR3 totals 14 residues. With 1 base removed from V and 3 bases from J, the gap between germline ends came to 9 bases. In nucleotides, the CDR3 is TGTGCCAGCAGCTTAGAAATTCTTGACACTGAAGCTTTCTTT. Amino acids: CASSLEILDTEAFF.

This chain uses TRBV10-2 with TRBJ2-7, with 10 bases matching TRBD1. With V trimmed by 4 bases and J by 2 bases, 11 bases remained unmatched. The V gene's germline CDR1 is WSHSY and CDR2 SAAADI. There are 17 residues in the CDR3. CDR3 region: CASSVPSGQGLPYEQYF. DNA of the CDR3: TGCGCCAGCAGTGTTCCCTCGGGACAGGGGCTCCCCTACGAGCAGTACTTC.

This rearrangement joins TRBV5-8 to TRBJ2-2; D gene uncertain. The germline V gene has CDR1 SGHTS and CDR2 YDEGEE. Deletions cut 1 base from V and 9 bases from J, with 7 bases between. The CDR3 loop spans 12 amino acids. CDR3 bases: TGTGCCAGCAGCTTGTATCCCCGGGAGCTGTTTTTT. Encoded protein: CASSLYPRELFF.

The chain uses TRBV30 and TRBJ1-1; weak D call: TRBD1 (6 bases). The germline V gene encodes CDR1 GTSNPN and CDR2 SVGIG (reference sequence). Trimming left V 0 bases short and J 3 bases short, with 8 bases between. CDR3 size: 13 residues. The CDR3 DNA follows: TGTGCCTGGAGTGTAGGGGGGGACACTGAAGCTTTCTTT. The encoded protein is CAWSVGGDTEAFF.

This clone was recorded once. The V call is TRBV6-5, the J call TRBJ2-7; D unresolved. Germline CDR1 MNHEY, CDR2 SVGAGI. There are 13 residues in the CDR3. Trimming pared 4 bases from V and 1 base from J, leaving 8 bases between. The CDR3 nucleotides read TGTGCCAGCAGTTTTGGCAGGTCCTACGAGCAGTACTTC. This translates into CASSFGRSYEQYF.

The V gene is TRBV6-1, the J gene TRBJ2-7, with D perhaps TRBD1 (6 bases). The V gene's germline CDR1 is MNHNS and CDR2 SASEGT. This CDR3 contains 10 residues. CDR3 sequence reads: CAGGSYEQYF. In DNA, the CDR3 is TGTGCAGGGGGCTCCTACGAGCAGTACTTC.

The V and J genes are TRBV11-2 and TRBJ1-2; the D gene is possibly TRBD1 (5 bases). Germline CDR1 SGHAT, CDR2 FQNNGV. This CDR3 has 14 amino acids. Trimming removed 6 bases from V and 5 bases from J, with 16 bases in between. CDR3 nucleotide sequence: TGTGCCAGCAGTCTACTCGGGACTCCTTATGGCTACACCTTC. This encodes CASSLLGTPYGYTF.

This clone appeared a single time. The V and J genes are TRBV5-4 and TRBJ2-5; 14 bases are a match to TRBD2. The DNA end is more similar to TRBJ2-7, so the J call may be wrong. From germline, CDR1 is SGHNT and CDR2 YYREEE (reference sequence). This CDR3 is 15 amino acids long. CDR3 sequence reads: CASSRLAGGSYEQYF. In nucleotides, the CDR3 is TGTGCCAGCAGCAGACTAGCGGGGGGGTCCTACGAGCAGTACTTC.

The V gene is TRBV30, the J gene TRBJ2-2; D perhaps matches TRBD1 (6 bases). V was cut by 3 bases and J by 7 bases, with 15 bases left in between. This CDR3 is 14 amino acids long. CDR1 GTSNPN and CDR2 SVGIG come from the germline V gene (reference sequence). CDR3 amino acids: CAWRETRGGGELFF. The CDR3 DNA reads TGTGCCTGGAGGGAAACCAGGGGCGGCGGGGAGCTGTTTTTT.